This T cell receptor (beta chain) was recorded in a study of cytomegalovirus exposure and HLA in healthy donors. Across the study: Earlier work reported approximately 110 million unique TCR beta sequences from roughly 180 million T cells. Findings and limits, study-wide: V- and J-gene trimming in TCR beta was tied to a missense DCLRE1C variant by an analysis performed later.

This PCR relied on a set of 60 Vbeta primers and 13 Jbeta primers. Libraries were prepared by immunoSEQ multiplex PCR; TCRdb keeps only in-frame clonotypes and omits some of them. The sample includes roughly 120,000 clones, roughly two thirds of them seen just once. Of note for this clone: Antigen specificity is unknown.

The TCR originated in a man aged 30-40 years in good health and CMV-seropositive. Sequencing was carried out using PBMCs.

CDR3 amino acids: CSATTYEQYF. CDR3 bases: TGCAGTGCTACGACTTACGAGCAGTACTTC. This rearrangement joins TRBV20-1 to TRBJ2-7, with D unresolved. V lost 4 bases to trimming and J lost 4 bases, with 5 bases between them. CDR1 and CDR2 from the germline V gene are DFQATT and SNEGSKA (reference sequence). CDR3 length: 10 amino acids.